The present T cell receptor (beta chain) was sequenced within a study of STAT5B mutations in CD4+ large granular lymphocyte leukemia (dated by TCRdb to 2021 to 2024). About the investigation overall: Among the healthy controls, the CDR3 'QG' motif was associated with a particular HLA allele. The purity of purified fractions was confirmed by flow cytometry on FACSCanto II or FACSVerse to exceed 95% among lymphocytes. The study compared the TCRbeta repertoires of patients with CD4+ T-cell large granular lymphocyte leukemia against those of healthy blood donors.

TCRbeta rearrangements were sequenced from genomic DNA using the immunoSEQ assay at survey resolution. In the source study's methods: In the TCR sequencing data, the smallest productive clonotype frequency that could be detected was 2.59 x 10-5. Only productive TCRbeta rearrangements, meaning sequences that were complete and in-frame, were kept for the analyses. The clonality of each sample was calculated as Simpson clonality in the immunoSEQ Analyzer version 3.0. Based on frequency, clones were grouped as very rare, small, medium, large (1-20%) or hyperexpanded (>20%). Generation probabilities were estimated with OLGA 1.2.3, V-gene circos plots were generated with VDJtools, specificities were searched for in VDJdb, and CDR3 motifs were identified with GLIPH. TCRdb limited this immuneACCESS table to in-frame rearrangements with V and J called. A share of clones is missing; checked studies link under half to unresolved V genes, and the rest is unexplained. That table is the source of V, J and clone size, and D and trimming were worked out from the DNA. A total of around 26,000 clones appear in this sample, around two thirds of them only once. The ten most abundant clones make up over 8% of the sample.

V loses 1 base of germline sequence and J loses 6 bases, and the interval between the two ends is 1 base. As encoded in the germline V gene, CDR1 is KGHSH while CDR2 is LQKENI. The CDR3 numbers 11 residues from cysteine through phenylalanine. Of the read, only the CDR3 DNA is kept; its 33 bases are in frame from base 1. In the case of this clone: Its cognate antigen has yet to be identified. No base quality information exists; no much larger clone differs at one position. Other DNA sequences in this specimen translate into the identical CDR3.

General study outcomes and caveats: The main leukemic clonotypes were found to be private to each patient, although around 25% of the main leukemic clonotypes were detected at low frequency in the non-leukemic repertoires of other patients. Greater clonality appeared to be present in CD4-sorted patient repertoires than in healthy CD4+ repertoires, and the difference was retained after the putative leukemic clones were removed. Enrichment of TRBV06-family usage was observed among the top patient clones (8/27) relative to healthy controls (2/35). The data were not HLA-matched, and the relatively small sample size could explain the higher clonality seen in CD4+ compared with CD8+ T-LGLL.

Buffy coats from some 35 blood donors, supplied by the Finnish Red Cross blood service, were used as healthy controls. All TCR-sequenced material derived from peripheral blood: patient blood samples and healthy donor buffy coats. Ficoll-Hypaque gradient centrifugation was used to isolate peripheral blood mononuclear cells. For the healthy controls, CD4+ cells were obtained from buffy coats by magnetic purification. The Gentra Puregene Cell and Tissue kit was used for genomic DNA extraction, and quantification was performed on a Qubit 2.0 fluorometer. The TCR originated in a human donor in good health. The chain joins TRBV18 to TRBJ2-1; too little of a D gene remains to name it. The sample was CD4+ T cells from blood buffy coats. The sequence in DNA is TGTGCCAGCTCACCACGCAATGAGCAGTTCTTC. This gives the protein CASSPRNEQFF. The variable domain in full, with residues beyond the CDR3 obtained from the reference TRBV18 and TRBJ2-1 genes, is NAGVMQNPRHLVRRRGQEARLRCSPMKGHSHVYWYRQLPEEGLKFMVYLQKENIIDESGMPKERFSAEFPKEGPSILRIQQVVRGDSAAYFCASSPRNEQFFGPGTRLTVL.